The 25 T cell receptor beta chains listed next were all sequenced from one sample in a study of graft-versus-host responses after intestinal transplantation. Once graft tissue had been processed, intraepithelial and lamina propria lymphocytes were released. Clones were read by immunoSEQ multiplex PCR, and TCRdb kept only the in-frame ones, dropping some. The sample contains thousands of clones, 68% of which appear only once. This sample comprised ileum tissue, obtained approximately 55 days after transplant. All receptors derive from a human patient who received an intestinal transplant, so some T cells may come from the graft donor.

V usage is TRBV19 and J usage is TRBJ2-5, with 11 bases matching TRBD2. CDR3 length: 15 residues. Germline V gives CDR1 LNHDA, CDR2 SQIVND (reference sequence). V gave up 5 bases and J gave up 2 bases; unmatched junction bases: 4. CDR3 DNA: TGTGCCAGTAGTTCGAGGACTAGCGGGCAAGAGACCCAGTACTTC. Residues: CASSSRTSGQETQYF.

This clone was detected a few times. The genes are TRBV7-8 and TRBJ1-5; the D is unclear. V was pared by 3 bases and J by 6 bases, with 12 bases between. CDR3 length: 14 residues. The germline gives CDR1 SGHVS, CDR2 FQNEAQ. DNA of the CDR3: TGTGCCAGCAGCTTGGGAGGGCTGGGTCAGCCCCAGCATTTT. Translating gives CASSLGGLGQPQHF. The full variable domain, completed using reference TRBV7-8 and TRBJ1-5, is GAGVSQSPRYKVAKRGQDVALRCDPISGHVSLFWYQQALGQGPEFLTYFQNEAQLDKSGLPSDRFFAERPEGSVSTLKIQRTQQEDSAVYLCASSLGGLGQPQHFGDGTRLSIL.

CDR3 residues: CASTKDWSNTDTQYF. The CDR3 DNA reads as TGTGCCAGCACTAAGGACTGGTCGAACACAGATACGCAGTATTTT. The gene calls are TRBV19 and TRBJ2-3; the D gene is possibly TRBD2 (5 bases). The CDR3 is 15 residues long. The V and J ends lost 9 bases and 2 bases respectively, with 18 bases between them. Per germline, CDR1 LNHDA and CDR2 SQIVND (reference sequence).

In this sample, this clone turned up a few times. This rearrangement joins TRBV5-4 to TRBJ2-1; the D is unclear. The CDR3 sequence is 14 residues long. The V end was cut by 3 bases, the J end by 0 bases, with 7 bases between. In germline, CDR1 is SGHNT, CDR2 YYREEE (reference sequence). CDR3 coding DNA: TGTGCCAGCAGCTCCTCGGGCTCCTACAATGAGCAGTTCTTC. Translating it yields CASSSSGSYNEQFF.

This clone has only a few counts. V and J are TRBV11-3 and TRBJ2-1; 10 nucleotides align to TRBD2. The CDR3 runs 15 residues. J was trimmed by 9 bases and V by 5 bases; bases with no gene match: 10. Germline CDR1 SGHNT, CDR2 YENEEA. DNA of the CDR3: TGTGCCAGCAGCCCTAGCGGGGGCCTCATGGGTGAGCAGTTCTTC. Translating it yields CASSPSGGLMGEQFF.

The CDR3 loop reads CASSVKDREFQETQYF. CDR3 nucleotide sequence: TGTGCCAGCAGCGTTAAGGACAGGGAATTTCAAGAGACCCAGTACTTC. V is TRBV9 and J is TRBJ2-5; TRBD1 matches at 8 bases. The J segment lost 2 bases and the V segment lost 2 bases, leaving 8 bases of the junction unmatched. Per the germline V gene, CDR1 is SGDLS and CDR2 is YYNGEE. The CDR3 sequence is 16 residues long.

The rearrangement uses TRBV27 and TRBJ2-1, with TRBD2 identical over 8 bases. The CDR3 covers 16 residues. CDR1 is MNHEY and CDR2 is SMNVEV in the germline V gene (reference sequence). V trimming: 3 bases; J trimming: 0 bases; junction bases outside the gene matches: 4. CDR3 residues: CASSLKRGPSYNEQFF. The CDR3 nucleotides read TGTGCCAGCAGTTTGAAGCGGGGGCCCTCCTACAATGAGCAGTTCTTC.

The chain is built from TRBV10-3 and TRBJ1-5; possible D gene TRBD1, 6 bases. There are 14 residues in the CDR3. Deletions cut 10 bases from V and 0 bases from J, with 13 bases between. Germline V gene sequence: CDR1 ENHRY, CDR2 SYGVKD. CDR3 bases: TGTGCCACGGCCGGGACATTTAGCAATCAGCCCCAGCATTTT. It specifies CATAGTFSNQPQHF.

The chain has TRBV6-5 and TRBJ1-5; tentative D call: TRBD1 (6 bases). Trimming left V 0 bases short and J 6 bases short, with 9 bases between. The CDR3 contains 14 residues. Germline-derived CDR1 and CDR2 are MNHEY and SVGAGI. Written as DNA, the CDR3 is TGTGCCAGCAGTTACTCGTTACAGGGTCAGCCCCAGCATTTT. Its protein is CASSYSLQGQPQHF.

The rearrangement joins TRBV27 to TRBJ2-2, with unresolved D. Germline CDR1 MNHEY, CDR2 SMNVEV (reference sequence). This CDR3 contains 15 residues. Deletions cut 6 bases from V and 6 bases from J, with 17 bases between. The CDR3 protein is CASRYLPGLSGELFF. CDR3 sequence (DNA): TGTGCCAGCAGATACCTACCTGGGCTGTCCGGGGAGCTGTTTTTT.

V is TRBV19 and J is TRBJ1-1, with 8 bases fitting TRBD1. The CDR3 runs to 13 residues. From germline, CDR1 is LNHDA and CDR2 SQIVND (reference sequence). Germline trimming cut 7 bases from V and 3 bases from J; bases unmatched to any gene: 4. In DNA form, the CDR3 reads TGTGCCAGTACCCAGGACAGGGACACTGAAGCTTTCTTT. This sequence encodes CASTQDRDTEAFF.

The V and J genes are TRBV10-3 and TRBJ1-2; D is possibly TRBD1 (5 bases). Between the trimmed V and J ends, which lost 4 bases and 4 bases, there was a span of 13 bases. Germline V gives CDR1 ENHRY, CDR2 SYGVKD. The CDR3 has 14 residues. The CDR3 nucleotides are TGTGCCATCAGTGGCTCGACAGAACTCTATGGCTACACCTTC. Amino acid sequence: CAISGSTELYGYTF.

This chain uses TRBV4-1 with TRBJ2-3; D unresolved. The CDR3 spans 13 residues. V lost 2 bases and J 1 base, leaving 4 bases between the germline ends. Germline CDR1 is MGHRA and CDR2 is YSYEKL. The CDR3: CASSQQGTDTQYF. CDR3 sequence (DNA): TGCGCCAGCAGCCAACAGGGCACAGATACGCAGTATTTT.

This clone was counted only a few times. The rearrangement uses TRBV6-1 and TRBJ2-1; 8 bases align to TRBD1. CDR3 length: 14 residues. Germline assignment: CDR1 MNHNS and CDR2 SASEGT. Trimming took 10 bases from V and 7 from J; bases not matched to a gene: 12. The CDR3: CAIRDRTGRNEQFF. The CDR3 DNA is TGTGCCATCAGAGACAGGACAGGGCGAAATGAGCAGTTCTTC.

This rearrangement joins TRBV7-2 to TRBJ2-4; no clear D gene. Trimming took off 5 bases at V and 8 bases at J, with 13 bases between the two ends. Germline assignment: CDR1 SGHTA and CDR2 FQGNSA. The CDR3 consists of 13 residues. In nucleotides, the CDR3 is TGTGCCAGCAGCCCCCCAGTTTCTGACATTCAGTACTTC. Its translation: CASSPPVSDIQYF.

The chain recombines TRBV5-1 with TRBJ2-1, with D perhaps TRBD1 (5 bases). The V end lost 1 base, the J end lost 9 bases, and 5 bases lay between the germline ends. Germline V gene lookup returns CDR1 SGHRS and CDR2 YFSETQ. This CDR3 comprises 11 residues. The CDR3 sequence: CASSLRGEQFF. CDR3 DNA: TGCGCCAGCAGCTTGAGGGGTGAGCAGTTCTTC.

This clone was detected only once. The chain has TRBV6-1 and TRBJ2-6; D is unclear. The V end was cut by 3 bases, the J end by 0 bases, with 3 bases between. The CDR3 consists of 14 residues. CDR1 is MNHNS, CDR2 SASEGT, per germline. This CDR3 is CASSDNSGANVLTF. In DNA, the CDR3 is TGTGCCAGCAGTGACAACTCTGGGGCCAACGTCCTGACTTTC.

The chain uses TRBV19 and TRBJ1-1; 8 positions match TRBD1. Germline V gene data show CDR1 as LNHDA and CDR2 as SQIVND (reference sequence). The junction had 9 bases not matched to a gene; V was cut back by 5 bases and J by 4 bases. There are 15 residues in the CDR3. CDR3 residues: CASSHFGQGATEAFF. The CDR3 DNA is TGTGCCAGTAGTCACTTCGGGCAGGGGGCCACTGAAGCTTTCTTT.

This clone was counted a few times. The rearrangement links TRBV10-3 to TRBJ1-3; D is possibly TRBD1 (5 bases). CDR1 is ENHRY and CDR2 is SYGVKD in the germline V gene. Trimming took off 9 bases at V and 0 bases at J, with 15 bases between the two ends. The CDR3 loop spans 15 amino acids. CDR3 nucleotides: TGTGCCATACGAGCCCCCGACAGCTCTGGAAACACCATATATTTT. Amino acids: CAIRAPDSSGNTIYF.

CDR3 coding DNA: TGTGCCATCAGTGAGATAAGCACAGATACGCAGTATTTT. Its translation: CAISEISTDTQYF. The genes are TRBV10-3 and TRBJ2-3; D not resolved. The CDR3 loop spans 13 amino acids. Germline values: CDR1 ENHRY, CDR2 SYGVKD. V was cut by 2 bases and J by 0 bases, with 3 bases left in between.

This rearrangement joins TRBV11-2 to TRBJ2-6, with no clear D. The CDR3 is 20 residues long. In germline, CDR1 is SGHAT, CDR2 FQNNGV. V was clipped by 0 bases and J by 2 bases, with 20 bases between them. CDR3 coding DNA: TGTGCCAGCAGCTTAGATCGTCGGAGTCTTATCGTAACTGGGGCCAACGTCCTGACTTTC. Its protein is CASSLDRRSLIVTGANVLTF.

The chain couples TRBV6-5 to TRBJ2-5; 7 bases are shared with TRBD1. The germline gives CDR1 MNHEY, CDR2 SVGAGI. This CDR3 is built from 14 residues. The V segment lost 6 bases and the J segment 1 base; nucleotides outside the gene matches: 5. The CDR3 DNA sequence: TGTGCCAGCAGACGCCCAGGGGGCCAAGAGACCCAGTACTTC. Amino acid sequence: CASRRPGGQETQYF.

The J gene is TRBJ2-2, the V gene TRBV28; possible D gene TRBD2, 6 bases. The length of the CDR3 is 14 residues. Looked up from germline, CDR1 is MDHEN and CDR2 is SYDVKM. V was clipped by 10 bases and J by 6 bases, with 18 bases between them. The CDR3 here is CATAGQLGAGELFF. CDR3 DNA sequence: TGTGCCACCGCGGGGCAGCTAGGAGCCGGGGAGCTGTTTTTT. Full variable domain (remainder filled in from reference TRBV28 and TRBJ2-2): DVKVTQSSRYLVKRTGEKVFLECVQDMDHENMFWYRQDPGLGLRLIYFSYDVKMKEKGDIPEGYSVSREKKERFSLILESASTNQTSMYLCATAGQLGAGELFFGEGSRLTVL.

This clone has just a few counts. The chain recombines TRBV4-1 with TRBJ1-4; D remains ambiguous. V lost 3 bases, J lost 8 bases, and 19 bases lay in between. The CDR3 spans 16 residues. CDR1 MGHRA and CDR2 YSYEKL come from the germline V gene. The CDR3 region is CASSQNIERRREKLFF. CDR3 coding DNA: TGCGCCAGCAGCCAGAATATAGAAAGAAGGCGGGAAAAACTGTTTTTT.

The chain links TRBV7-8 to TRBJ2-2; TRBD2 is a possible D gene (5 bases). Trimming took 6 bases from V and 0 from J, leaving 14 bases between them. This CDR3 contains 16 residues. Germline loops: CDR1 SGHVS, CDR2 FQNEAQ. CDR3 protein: CASRIIEGANTGELFF. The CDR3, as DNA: TGTGCCAGCAGAATCATAGAGGGAGCGAACACCGGGGAGCTGTTTTTT. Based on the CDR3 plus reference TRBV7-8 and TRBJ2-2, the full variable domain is GAGVSQSPRYKVAKRGQDVALRCDPISGHVSLFWYQQALGQGPEFLTYFQNEAQLDKSGLPSDRFFAERPEGSVSTLKIQRTQQEDSAVYLCASRIIEGANTGELFFGEGSRLTVL.